Sequencing of this T cell receptor beta chain was carried out in a study of cytomegalovirus exposure and HLA in healthy donors. The study's findings and limits: Subsequent analysis of the 120 or so validation repertoires found a tendency for first-cohort TCR clusters to co-occur.

Germline CDR1 SGHAT, CDR2 FQNNGV. The CDR3 covers 17 residues. V lost 1 base, J lost 7 bases, and 12 bases stayed unmatched. Here immunoSEQ multiplex PCR was the method, and the copy in TCRdb shows in-frame clones only, minus some. The sample has more than 85,000 clones, around nine tenths seen once. In regard to this clone: No antigen is known for it.

The source is a woman in her twenties or thirties in good health and CMV-seropositive. The chain links TRBV11-2 to TRBJ2-7; TRBD2 matches 11 bases. The specimen sequenced was PBMCs. In DNA form, the CDR3 reads TGTGCCAGCAGCTTAGCTAGCGGGGGGCTCCCTTCGCGGGAGCAGTACTTC. The encoded protein is CASSLASGGLPSREQYF.